Detailed here is one T cell receptor (beta chain). Its antigen is not known. The investigators reverse transcribed all of the isolated RNA, so they sequenced expressed TCRB transcripts. TCRdb's copy holds only in-frame clones and misses some; the assay was immunoSEQ multiplex PCR. The repertoire includes about 320,000 clones, 12% to 15% of them detected once, and over 5% sits in the top ten. This record comes from a study of beta chain features in type 1 diabetes. The study's findings and limits: Here, the possible influence of HLA type (on TCRB rearrangement) remained unresolved. Equally in patients and controls, PCR might preferentially amplify shorter templates.

The CDR3 totals 11 residues. Looked up from germline, CDR1 is SGHDT and CDR2 is YYEEEE. V was trimmed by 4 bases and J by 8 bases, leaving 9 bases between them. Material: central memory CD4+ T cells from blood. This chain connects TRBV5-6 to TRBJ1-1, with a possible D match to TRBD1 (5 bases). The receptor comes from a man aged 30 to 39 in good health. CDR3: CASSTGPEAFF. The DNA for the CDR3 is TGTGCCAGCAGCACGGGACCCGAAGCTTTCTTT.